Listed here is a single TCR beta chain. Its antigen is unknown. CDR1 SNHLY and CDR2 FYNNEI come from the germline V gene. The germline V and J ends were trimmed by 3 bases and 3 bases, with 12 bases remaining between them. This CDR3 spans 14 amino acids. The sample belongs to a study of T cell responses to AZD1222 COVID-19 vaccine. Points from the study as a whole: Regions left unmutated in variants are reportedly the target of nearly half of spike-specific TCRs. Increases in Spike-specific TCR breadth and depth were seen after two AZD1222 doses.

Only in-frame clones appear in the TCRdb table, and some are missing; sequencing was by immunoSEQ multiplex PCR. The table records more than 40,000 clones, roughly 91% of them present only once. The specimen comprised peripheral blood, sampled 28 days after the second AZD1222 dose. The receptor was derived from an adult who received the AZD1222 COVID-19 vaccine. The chain joins TRBV2 to TRBJ2-7; tentatively, D is TRBD2 (7 bases). In DNA form, the CDR3 reads TGTGCCAGCAGTGAGGGGGGGGCACACTACGAGCAGTACTTC. Its protein product is CASSEGGAHYEQYF.